The present entry profiles one T cell receptor (beta chain) with its context. This sample stems from a study of blood T cell repertoires in COVID-19. In the authors' workflow: Reference gene primer amplification yielded estimated nucleated cell counts. Here immunoSEQ multiplex PCR was the method, and the copy in TCRdb shows in-frame clones only, minus some. The V and J calls and the clone size are those of that table, but D and trimming were determined from the DNA. The sample holds 220,000 or so clones, around 80% seen once. Trimming removed 3 bases from V and 8 bases from J, with 13 bases in between. CDR3 length: 14 residues. Germline V gene data show CDR1 as LNHDA and CDR2 as SQIVND (reference sequence).

The source of this sequence is a woman older than 75 with acute or convalescent COVID-19. Sequences were obtained from peripheral blood. The gene calls are TRBV19 and TRBJ1-4; D not resolved. CDR3 residues: CASSINGVGEKLFF. The CDR3 DNA reads as TGTGCCAGTAGTATTAACGGGGTTGGGGAAAAACTGTTTTTT.